These 14 T cell receptor beta chains share one sample of origin, sequenced in a study of T-cell reconstitution after alpha-beta-depleted transplantation in children. Molecular barcoding with unique molecular identifiers was used for the TCRbeta library. TCRdb ran MiXCR on the PCR reads and lists one entry per CDR3 protein. The sample consists of about 420,000 distinct CDR3 sequences, 11% of them appearing once. This specimen consisted of PBMCs from the stem cell graft donor, obtained from the stem cell graft. These receptors were collected from a human donor who donated a stem cell graft to a child with acute myeloid leukemia.

This clonotype was detected a few times. V is TRBV7-3 and J is TRBJ2-3, with 7 bases aligning to TRBD2. V shed 3 bases and J 2 bases; nucleotides not matched to a gene: 5. CDR3 length equals 15 residues. Germline CDR1 SGHTA, CDR2 FQGTGA. The CDR3 protein is CASSFTSDPTDTQYF. The CDR3 region has the DNA TGTGCCAGCAGCTTTACTAGCGATCCCACAGATACGCAGTATTTT.

This clonotype was detected many times. This chain connects TRBV27 to TRBJ2-7; the D gene could be TRBD1 or TRBD2 (5 bases each). Germline CDR1 and CDR2: MNHEY and SMNVEV (reference sequence). The CDR3 spans 16 residues. The V gene lost 4 bases and the J gene lost 0 bases, with 16 bases spanning the gap. CDR3 DNA sequence: TGTGCCAGCAGTTCTCACGGGACGGCCAGCTCCTACGAGCAGTACTTC. It is translated as CASSSHGTASSYEQYF.

This clonotype was seen only a few times. The gene calls are TRBV11-1 and TRBJ1-2, with D possibly TRBD1 on 6 matching bases. CDR3 length equals 19 residues. Germline V gene data show CDR1 as SGHAT and CDR2 as FQDESV (reference sequence). The germline V and J ends were trimmed by 5 bases and 0 bases, with 25 bases remaining between them. The CDR3 loop is CASSLYSLYGQRANYGYTF. Here the CDR3 DNA reads TGTGCCAGCAGCCTTTACTCTCTATACGGACAGAGAGCTAACTATGGCTACACCTTC.

The gene calls are TRBV6-1 and TRBJ2-2; D could derive from TRBD1 or TRBD2 (5 bases each). Trimming pared 6 bases from V and 4 bases from J, leaving 15 bases between. CDR1 and CDR2 from the germline V gene are MNHNS and SASEGT. The CDR3 consists of 15 residues. The CDR3 bases are TGTGCCAGCAGCCCCGGGACCTCCCTCACCGGGGAGCTGTTTTTT. Protein: CASSPGTSLTGELFF.

At least ten counts were recorded for this clonotype. The chain is built from TRBV10-3 and TRBJ2-3; D unresolved. CDR1 ENHRY and CDR2 SYGVKD come from the germline V gene. This CDR3 has 13 amino acids. The V and J ends lost 6 bases and 0 bases respectively, with 7 bases between them. The CDR3 region is CAIRGSSTDTQYF. The CDR3 nucleotides are TGTGCCATCAGGGGGTCCAGCACAGATACGCAGTATTTT.

This clonotype has just a few counts. V is TRBV13 and J is TRBJ2-1, with D maybe TRBD2 (5 bases). With 4 bases removed from V and 5 bases from J, the gap between germline ends came to 21 bases. Germline CDR1 reads PRHDT; CDR2 reads FYEKMQ (reference sequence). The CDR3 spans 17 residues. This chain's CDR3 is CASSYLLGSVPHNEQFF. Here the CDR3 DNA reads TGTGCCAGCAGCTACCTCTTGGGTAGCGTGCCTCACAATGAGCAGTTCTTC.

The chain recombines TRBV2 with TRBJ1-4; 7 bases are a match to TRBD1. Germline CDR1 and CDR2: SNHLY and FYNNEI. The CDR3 is 15 residues long. Losses at the gene ends were 1 base for V and 8 bases for J; bases not matched to a gene: 7. The CDR3 loop is CASSEDEGAREKLFF. CDR3 nucleotides: TGTGCCAGCAGTGAAGATGAGGGGGCGAGGGAAAAACTGTTTTTT. The full variable domain, with the rest looked up from reference TRBV2 and TRBJ1-4, is EPEVTQTPSHQVTQMGQEVILRCVPISNHLYFYWYRQILGQKVEFLVSFYNNEISEKSEIFDDQFSVERPDGSNFTLKIRSTKLEDSAMYFCASSEDEGAREKLFFGSGTQLSVL.

The chain uses TRBV10-2 and TRBJ2-1; D is perhaps TRBD2 (6 bases). This CDR3 is built from 16 residues. The V end lost 6 bases, the J end lost 0 bases, and 15 bases lay between the germline ends. Looked up from germline, CDR1 is WSHSY and CDR2 is SAAADI. The CDR3 DNA reads as TGCGCCAGCAGCAACGGGGGTCGGTCCTCCTACAATGAGCAGTTCTTC. The encoded protein is CASSNGGRSSYNEQFF.

A few counts support this clonotype. The V call is TRBV5-1, the J call TRBJ2-2, with no clear D. The CDR3 length is 16 residues. Trimming pared 0 bases from V and 2 bases from J, leaving 11 bases between. The V gene's germline CDR1 is SGHRS and CDR2 YFSETQ. In DNA, the CDR3 is TGCGCCAGCAGCTTGGACGGAGACTCAAACACCGGGGAGCTGTTTTTT. Its translation is CASSLDGDSNTGELFF.

This chain links TRBV20-1 with TRBJ2-1, with D possibly being TRBD1 (6 bases). The germline V gene encodes CDR1 DFQATT and CDR2 SNEGSKA (reference sequence). The CDR3 sequence is 15 residues long. The V gene lost 2 bases and the J gene lost 6 bases, with 17 bases spanning the gap. The CDR3 spells CSARRPGTPVNEQFF. CDR3 DNA: TGCAGTGCTAGACGCCCCGGGACACCCGTCAATGAGCAGTTCTTC.

To note about this clonotype: At one end the junction does not follow the germline gene, possibly because of a read error. DNA of the CDR3: TGCGCCACCAGCCAAGATCTACTAGCGGGAGTATCAGCAGAGGGAGATACGCAGTATTTT. This encodes CATSQDLLAGVSAEGDTQYF. The rearrangement links TRBV4-3 to TRBJ2-3; 11 bases match TRBD2. Germline assignment: CDR1 LGHNA and CDR2 YSLEER. CDR3 length equals 20 residues.

This chain uses TRBV5-1 with TRBJ1-5; no definite D call. The CDR3 loop spans 13 amino acids. Deletions cut 4 bases from V and 2 bases from J, with 7 bases between. The V gene's germline CDR1 is SGHRS and CDR2 YFSETQ. CDR3 in DNA: TGCGCCAGCAGCCAGTCGGGCAATCAGCCCCAGCATTTT. Translated, it gives CASSQSGNQPQHF.

V and J are TRBV6-1 and TRBJ2-3; 12 nucleotides match TRBD2. This CDR3 region has 18 residues. CDR1 MNHNS and CDR2 SASEGT come from the germline V gene. With V trimmed by 6 bases and J by 3 bases, 13 bases remained unmatched. The CDR3 here is CASSRWTSGILLTDTQYF. The CDR3 DNA reads as TGTGCCAGCAGCAGATGGACTAGCGGGATCCTCCTTACAGATACGCAGTATTTT.

The V gene is TRBV10-3, the J gene TRBJ2-7; 9 bases agree with TRBD1. J gave up 9 bases and V 0 bases, and 6 bases lay outside the gene matches. Germline V gene lookup returns CDR1 ENHRY and CDR2 SYGVKD. This CDR3 is built from 14 residues. The CDR3 region has the DNA TGTGCCATCAGTGAGTCTCAGGGACAGGGAAGGCAGTACGTC. It codes for CAISESQGQGRQYV.